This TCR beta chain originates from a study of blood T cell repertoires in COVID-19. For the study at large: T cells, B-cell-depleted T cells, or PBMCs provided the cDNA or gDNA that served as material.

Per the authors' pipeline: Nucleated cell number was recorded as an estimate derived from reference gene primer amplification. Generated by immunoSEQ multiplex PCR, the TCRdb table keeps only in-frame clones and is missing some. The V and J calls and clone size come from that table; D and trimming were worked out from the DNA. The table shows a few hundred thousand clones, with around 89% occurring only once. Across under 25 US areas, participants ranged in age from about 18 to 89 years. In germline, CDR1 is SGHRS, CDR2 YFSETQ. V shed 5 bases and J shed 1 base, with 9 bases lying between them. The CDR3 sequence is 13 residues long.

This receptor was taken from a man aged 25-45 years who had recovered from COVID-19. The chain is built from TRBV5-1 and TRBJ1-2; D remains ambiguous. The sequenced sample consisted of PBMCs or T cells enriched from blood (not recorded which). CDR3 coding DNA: TGCGCCAGCAGTTTCGGTTTTAACTATGGCTACACCTTC. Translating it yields CASSFGFNYGYTF.